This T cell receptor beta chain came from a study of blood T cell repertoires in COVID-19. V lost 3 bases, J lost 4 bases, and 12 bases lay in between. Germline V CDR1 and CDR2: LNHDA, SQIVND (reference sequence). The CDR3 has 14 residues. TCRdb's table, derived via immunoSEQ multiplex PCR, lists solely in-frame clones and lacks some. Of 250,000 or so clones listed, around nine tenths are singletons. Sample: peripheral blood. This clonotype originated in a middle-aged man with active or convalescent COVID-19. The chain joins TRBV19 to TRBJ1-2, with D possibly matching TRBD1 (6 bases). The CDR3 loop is CASSITRDTYGYTF. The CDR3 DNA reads TGTGCCAGTAGTATTACCAGGGACACCTATGGCTACACCTTC.